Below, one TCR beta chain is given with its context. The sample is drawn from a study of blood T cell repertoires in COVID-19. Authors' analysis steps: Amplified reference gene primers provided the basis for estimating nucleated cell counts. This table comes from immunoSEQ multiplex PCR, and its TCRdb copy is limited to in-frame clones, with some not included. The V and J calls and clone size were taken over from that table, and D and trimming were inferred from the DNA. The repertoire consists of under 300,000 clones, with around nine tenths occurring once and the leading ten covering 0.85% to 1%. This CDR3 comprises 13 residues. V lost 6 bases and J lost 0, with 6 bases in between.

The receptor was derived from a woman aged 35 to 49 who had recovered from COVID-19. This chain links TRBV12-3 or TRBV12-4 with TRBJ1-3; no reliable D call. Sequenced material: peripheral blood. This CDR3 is CASRRDSGNTIYF. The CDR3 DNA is TGTGCCAGCAGACGGGACTCTGGAAACACCATATATTTT.